The 27 T cell receptor beta chains reported below all come from one sample, sequenced in a study of cytomegalovirus exposure and HLA in healthy donors. Repertoires were generated with immunoSEQ multiplex PCR, while TCRdb's copy carries only in-frame clones and drops some. The table has fewer than 90,000 clones, approximately 93% seen once. The material sequenced was PBMCs. The receptors originated from a woman aged 18-29 years in good health and CMV-seronegative.

This clone is categorized as medium-sized (0.01 to 0.1%). This sequence joins TRBV6-1 and TRBJ2-7; TRBD2 matches at 8 bases. Trimming took 4 bases from V and 5 from J; bases not matched to a gene: 10. This CDR3 spans 15 amino acids. Germline CDR1 is MNHNS and CDR2 is SASEGT. Written as DNA, the CDR3 is TGTGCCAGCAGTGTAACGGGGGGGGGCGGCGACGAGCAGTACTTC. Its protein is CASSVTGGGGDEQYF.

J is TRBJ2-2 and V is TRBV25-1; 10 bases map to TRBD1. CDR1 is MGHDK, CDR2 SYGVNS, per germline. The length of the CDR3 is 15 residues. The V segment lost 7 bases and the J segment 3 bases; nucleotides outside the gene matches: 5. CDR3 nucleotide sequence: TGTGCCAGCAAGCCCGGGACAGGGGACACCGGGGAGCTGTTTTTT. Encoded protein: CASKPGTGDTGELFF.

CDR3 nucleotide sequence: TGTGCCAGCAGTTTAAGGGGAGGAACCTACGAGCAGTACTTC. Its protein is CASSLRGGTYEQYF. The chain employs TRBV27 and TRBJ2-7, with D possibly matching TRBD2 (6 bases). Germline CDR1 reads MNHEY; CDR2 reads SMNVEV (reference sequence). The ends were cut back, 2 bases at V and 2 bases at J, with 10 bases in the middle. The CDR3 totals 14 residues.

The chain employs TRBV6-4 and TRBJ1-1, with 12 bases lining up with TRBD1. Germline CDR1 and CDR2: MRHNA and SNTAGT. V lost 2 bases and J lost 5; bases outside the gene matches: 3. The CDR3 is made up of 15 amino acids. CDR3 region: CASSDGTGGRTEAFF. DNA of the CDR3: TGTGCCAGCAGTGACGGGACAGGGGGCAGGACTGAAGCTTTCTTT.

The V and J genes are TRBV5-1 and TRBJ2-3; 12 bases map to TRBD2. CDR1 is SGHRS and CDR2 is YFSETQ in the germline V gene. The ends lost 4 bases at V and 4 bases at J; junction bases unmatched: 13. This CDR3 is built from 18 residues. The DNA of the CDR3 is TGCGCCAGCAGCCCGGACCTAGCGGGAGGGGCCTTTTCAGATACGCAGTATTTT. Translated, it gives CASSPDLAGGAFSDTQYF.

This chain joins TRBV30 and TRBJ1-5; D is perhaps TRBD1 (5 bases). This CDR3 contains 14 residues. The V gene's germline CDR1 is GTSNPN and CDR2 SVGIG (reference sequence). Trimming took off 3 bases at V and 4 bases at J, with 13 bases between the two ends. For the CDR3, the DNA is TGTGCCTGGAGCGACAGTGGCCTAAATCAGCCCCAGCATTTT. Translated: CAWSDSGLNQPQHF. The complete variable domain, with remaining parts taken from reference TRBV30 and TRBJ1-5, reads SQTIHQWPATLVQPVGSPLSLECTVEGTSNPNLYWYRQAAGRGLQLLFYSVGIGQISSEVPQNLSASRPQDRQFILSSKKLLLSDSGFYLCAWSDSGLNQPQHFGDGTRLSIL.

The chain joins TRBV5-1 to TRBJ1-2, with D possibly matching TRBD1 (5 bases). From germline, CDR1 is SGHRS and CDR2 YFSETQ. Trimming took 0 bases from V and 3 from J, leaving 15 bases between them. The CDR3 covers 16 residues. CDR3 amino acids: CASSLGPASGDYGYTF. In nucleotides, the CDR3 is TGCGCCAGCAGCTTGGGGCCGGCCTCGGGGGACTATGGCTACACCTTC.

The V call is TRBV19, the J call TRBJ1-2; perhaps TRBD1 as D (5 bases). This CDR3 has 13 residues. CDR1 is LNHDA, CDR2 SQIVND, per germline (reference sequence). V was pared by 2 bases and J by 3 bases, with 7 bases between. Here the CDR3 reads CASSISGDYGYTF. CDR3 bases: TGTGCCAGTAGTATATCGGGGGACTATGGCTACACCTTC.

The gene calls are TRBV19 and TRBJ2-1; a weak D match, TRBD1 (5 bases). V was cut by 7 bases and J by 4 bases, with 11 bases left in between. The CDR3 is made up of 13 amino acids. Germline V lookup: CDR1 LNHDA, CDR2 SQIVND (reference sequence). This CDR3 is CASISSGYNEQFF. CDR3 bases: TGTGCCAGTATATCTTCAGGGTACAATGAGCAGTTCTTC.

V usage is TRBV4-1 and J usage is TRBJ2-7; 7 nucleotides agree with TRBD1. Looked up from germline, CDR1 is MGHRA and CDR2 is YSYEKL. The CDR3 runs 13 residues. V gave up 4 bases and J gave up 4 bases; unmatched junction bases: 4. The CDR3 DNA is TGCGCCAGCAGCCCGTGGACAGGATACGAGCAGTACTTC. Amino acids: CASSPWTGYEQYF.

The chain carries TRBV30 and TRBJ2-1, with TRBD2 as a possible D gene (7 bases). CDR1 is GTSNPN and CDR2 is SVGIG in the germline V gene (reference sequence). The germline V and J ends were trimmed by 0 bases and 6 bases, with 15 bases remaining between them. The CDR3 extends over 15 amino acids. The DNA of the CDR3 is TGTGCCTGGAGTGTACCTAGCGGAGGGGGCAATGAGCAGTTCTTC. Encoded protein: CAWSVPSGGGNEQFF. Based on the CDR3 plus reference TRBV30 and TRBJ2-1, the full variable domain is SQTIHQWPATLVQPVGSPLSLECTVEGTSNPNLYWYRQAAGRGLQLLFYSVGIGQISSEVPQNLSASRPQDRQFILSSKKLLLSDSGFYLCAWSVPSGGGNEQFFGPGTRLTVL.

The DNA of the CDR3 is TGCGCCAGCAGCCCTACCCCGGGACAGGTGCGCTCTAACTATGGCTACACCTTC. It encodes CASSPTPGQVRSNYGYTF. The rearrangement links TRBV4-1 to TRBJ1-2; 8 bases agree with TRBD1. The CDR3 totals 18 residues. With 4 bases clipped from V and 0 bases from J, the junction kept 13 bases outside the gene matches. Germline CDR1 and CDR2: MGHRA and YSYEKL.

Remarks on this clone: The germline gene is not matched at one end of the junction; a read error may be the cause. The chain joins TRBV7-7 to TRBJ2-1; TRBD2 agrees at 10 bases. Germline V CDR1 and CDR2: SSHAT, FNYEAQ (reference sequence). The length of the CDR3 is 13 residues. The CDR3 loop reads CASSSLAGAEQFF. Here the CDR3 DNA reads TGTGCTAGCAGCTCCCTAGCGGGAGCTGAGCAGTTCTTC. The whole variable domain, filled in from reference TRBV7-7 and TRBJ2-1, reads GAGVSQSPRYKVTKRGQDVTLRCDPISSHATLYWYQQALGQGPEFLTYFNYEAQPDKSGLPSDRFSAERPEGSISTLTIQRTEQRDSAMYRCASSSLAGAEQFFGPGTRLTVL.

V and J are TRBV10-3 and TRBJ2-3; D remains unclear. V gave up 0 bases and J gave up 2 bases, with 12 bases separating them. The CDR3 loop spans 16 amino acids. The germline CDR1 and CDR2 sequences are ENHRY and SYGVKD. The CDR3, as DNA: TGTGCCATCAGTGAGTCTGTTGCGTCCACCACAGATACGCAGTATTTT. Protein: CAISESVASTTDTQYF.

The V gene is TRBV5-4, the J gene TRBJ2-3; TRBD1 agrees at 9 bases. CDR1 is SGHNT and CDR2 is YYREEE in the germline V gene (reference sequence). This CDR3 contains 17 residues. Germline trimming cut 4 bases from V and 6 bases from J; bases unmatched to any gene: 15. The CDR3 DNA sequence: TGTGCCAGCAGCGGCTCCCGGGACAGGGCTTCGATGGATACGCAGTATTTT. Translating it yields CASSGSRDRASMDTQYF.

This chain connects TRBV4-1 to TRBJ2-1, with D unclear. The CDR3 loop spans 18 amino acids. Germline V gene sequence: CDR1 MGHRA, CDR2 YSYEKL. V lost 0 bases, J lost 4 bases, and 19 bases lay in between. The CDR3: CASSQERVQSQSYNEQFF. DNA for the CDR3: TGCGCCAGCAGCCAAGAACGGGTCCAGTCTCAGAGTTACAATGAGCAGTTCTTC.

This chain links TRBV4-1 with TRBJ1-5; D is unclear. This CDR3 is 15 amino acids long. From germline, CDR1 is MGHRA and CDR2 YSYEKL. V was trimmed by 4 bases and J by 3 bases, leaving 13 bases between them. CDR3 loop: CASSPSYRSNQPQHF. In DNA, the CDR3 is TGCGCCAGCAGCCCGTCCTACAGATCCAATCAGCCCCAGCATTTT.

V and J are TRBV5-1 and TRBJ1-1; 7 bases map to TRBD1. V lost 4 bases, J lost 1 base, and 7 bases stayed unmatched. CDR1 and CDR2 from the germline V gene are SGHRS and YFSETQ. The CDR3 covers 15 residues. The DNA of the CDR3 is TGCGCCAGCAGCCCCCAGACAGGGACGAACACTGAAGCTTTCTTT. It is translated as CASSPQTGTNTEAFF.

The J gene is TRBJ1-2, the V gene TRBV27; weak D call: TRBD1 (6 bases). This CDR3 is built from 15 residues. Trimming removed 2 bases at V and 4 bases at J, with 14 bases between. Germline values: CDR1 MNHEY, CDR2 SMNVEV (reference sequence). CDR3 nucleotides: TGTGCCAGCAGTTTAACAGGGAGTTCCGTCTATGGCTACACCTTC. This encodes CASSLTGSSVYGYTF.

V and J are TRBV5-4 and TRBJ2-2, with D uncertain. Germline V gene sequence: CDR1 SGHNT, CDR2 YYREEE (reference sequence). The CDR3 length is 13 residues. The V gene lost 4 bases and the J gene lost 5 bases, with 9 bases spanning the gap. CDR3 coding DNA: TGTGCCAGCAGCCCTTCACAGACCGGGGAGCTGTTTTTT. Translating it yields CASSPSQTGELFF. Supplemented by reference TRBV5-4 and TRBJ2-2, the full variable domain reads ETGVTQSPTHLIKTRGQQVTLRCSSQSGHNTVSWYQQALGQGPQFIFQYYREEENGRGNFPPRFSGLQFPNYSSELNVNALELDDSALYLCASSPSQTGELFFGEGSRLTVL.

The chain employs TRBV2 and TRBJ1-2; 7 bases are a match to TRBD1. The trim removed 7 bases at V and 4 bases at J, leaving 12 bases unmatched. In germline, CDR1 is SNHLY, CDR2 FYNNEI. This CDR3 is 15 amino acids long. The CDR3 is CASIGTSTGRYGYTF. The DNA for the CDR3 is TGTGCCAGCATCGGGACGTCGACAGGGCGCTATGGCTACACCTTC.

The rearrangement uses TRBV12-5 and TRBJ2-7, with 7 bases lining up with TRBD2. The CDR3 loop spans 15 amino acids. V gave up 6 bases and J gave up 3 bases; unmatched junction bases: 11. Germline CDR1 LGHNT, CDR2 FRNRAP. CDR3 nucleotide sequence: TGTGCTAGTGGGACCTTGTTGGGGGGGTACTACGAGCAGTACTTC. As protein: CASGTLLGGYYEQYF.

The chain joins TRBV9 to TRBJ2-1; 11 bases line up with TRBD1. The CDR3 runs to 13 residues. V trimming: 4 bases; J trimming: 10 bases; junction bases outside the gene matches: 4. Germline V gene data show CDR1 as SGDLS and CDR2 as YYNGEE. Written as DNA, the CDR3 is TGTGCCAGCAGCATGGGACAGGGGGACGAGCAGTTCTTC. Translated: CASSMGQGDEQFF.

The chain employs TRBV28 and TRBJ2-6; D unresolved. Looked up from germline, CDR1 is MDHEN and CDR2 is SYDVKM. The CDR3 length is 14 residues. The V end lost 6 bases, the J end lost 0 bases, and 6 bases lay between the germline ends. CDR3 amino acids: CASRLSSGANVLTF. The CDR3 DNA reads as TGTGCCAGCAGACTAAGCTCTGGGGCCAACGTCCTGACTTTC. Variable domain in full (rest from reference TRBV28 and TRBJ2-6): DVKVTQSSRYLVKRTGEKVFLECVQDMDHENMFWYRQDPGLGLRLIYFSYDVKMKEKGDIPEGYSVSREKKERFSLILESASTNQTSMYLCASRLSSGANVLTFGAGSRLTVL.

The V gene is TRBV11-3, the J gene TRBJ1-1, with D possibly being TRBD1 (6 bases). The CDR3 totals 19 residues. Germline loops: CDR1 SGHNT, CDR2 YENEEA. The V and J ends lost 0 bases and 0 bases respectively, with 20 bases between them. CDR3 DNA sequence: TGTGCCAGCAGCTTAGATAAGGGCACAGGGTTGTCCATGAACACTGAAGCTTTCTTT. It is translated as CASSLDKGTGLSMNTEAFF. The full variable domain, in which reference TRBV11-3 and TRBJ1-1 provide the parts outside the CDR3, is EAGVVQSPRYKIIEKKQPVAFWCNPISGHNTLYWYLQNLGQGPELLIRYENEEAVDDSQLPKDRFSAERLKGVDSTLKIQPAELGDSAVYLCASSLDKGTGLSMNTEAFFGQGTRLTVV.

This clone appeared once. The CDR3 is CASSWGQGGSEQFF. The CDR3 DNA reads as TGCGCCAGCAGCTGGGGACAGGGGGGAAGTGAGCAGTTCTTC. The chain is built from TRBV5-1 and TRBJ2-1; TRBD1 matches 11 bases. The germline gives CDR1 SGHRS, CDR2 YFSETQ. The CDR3 loop spans 14 amino acids. V lost 3 bases and J lost 9; bases outside the gene matches: 5.

The chain is built from TRBV19 and TRBJ2-3; the D gene is possibly TRBD1 (6 bases). Looked up from germline, CDR1 is LNHDA and CDR2 is SQIVND (reference sequence). V was trimmed by 3 bases and J by 14 bases, leaving 15 bases between them. CDR3 length: 12 residues. The CDR3 region has the DNA TGTGCCAGTAGTATGGATACAGGGATGAGGTATTTT. As protein: CASSMDTGMRYF.